This T cell receptor beta chain was obtained from a study of blood T cell repertoires in COVID-19. Study in general: Specimens from acute and convalescent COVID-19 originated in the United States, Italy and Spain. T cells, B-cell-depleted T cells, or PBMCs provided the cDNA or gDNA that served as material.

The CDR3 length is 13 residues. V was clipped by 1 base and J by 4 bases, with 8 bases between them. Original handling: Cell counts per sample came from amplifying reference gene primers. The data were produced by immunoSEQ multiplex PCR, yet TCRdb's version contains in-frame clones alone and is incomplete. V and J calls and clone size follow that table, whereas D and trimming were derived from the DNA. The sample includes 200,000 to 250,000 clones, 85% of them seen just once. This clonotype was sampled from a man aged 40-49 years with acute or convalescent COVID-19. The V gene is TRBV12-3 or TRBV12-4, the J gene TRBJ2-7, with no clear D. Sequenced sample: peripheral blood. CDR3 residues: CASSLDSPYEQYF. The DNA for the CDR3 is TGTGCCAGCAGTTTAGATAGTCCGTACGAGCAGTACTTC.